The 23 T cell receptor beta chains below come from one sample, sequenced in a study of T-cell memory formation after mild COVID-19. Using its own MiXCR run on the 5' RACE reads, TCRdb lists one record per CDR3 protein. The repertoire includes roughly 350,000 distinct CDR3 sequences, around 21% of them detected once, and under 15% sits in the top ten. Material for sequencing was PBMCs or a T cell subset sorted from them (not recorded which). These receptors all stem from an adult woman who had mild COVID-19 (a few samples of this study predate the infection). Cell type and time point are not known.

The chain is built from TRBV4-1 and TRBJ1-2; D is uncertain. The CDR3 contains 14 residues. Trimming removed 2 bases at V and 8 bases at J, with 15 bases between. Per the germline V gene, CDR1 is MGHRA and CDR2 is YSYEKL. The CDR3 loop reads CASSQPWVRLGYTF. The CDR3 DNA reads TGCGCCAGCAGCCAACCATGGGTAAGACTCGGCTACACCTTC.

This rearrangement joins TRBV30 to TRBJ1-6, with a tentative D call TRBD1 (5 bases). The V end was cut by 4 bases, the J end by 9 bases, with 16 bases between. The CDR3 is 14 amino acids. Germline values: CDR1 GTSNPN, CDR2 SVGIG (reference sequence). The CDR3 is CAWTRDGSGSPLHF. Here the CDR3 DNA reads TGTGCCTGGACCCGGGACGGTTCGGGTTCACCCCTCCACTTT.

This clonotype came up many times. This rearrangement joins TRBV7-3 to TRBJ2-1; TRBD1 might be the D (5 bases). Between the trimmed V and J ends, which lost 3 bases and 5 bases, there was a span of 14 bases. CDR3 length: 15 residues. The germline V gene encodes CDR1 SGHTA and CDR2 FQGTGA. CDR3 nucleotide sequence: TGTGCCAGCAGCTTCGGGCTAGGGGATAACAATGAGCAGTTCTTC. This codes for CASSFGLGDNNEQFF.

In this sample, this clonotype turned up a few times. This chain uses TRBV7-9 with TRBJ2-1; 8 bases map to TRBD2. CDR3 size: 13 residues. Germline V CDR1 and CDR2: SEHNR, FQNEAQ (reference sequence). V dropped 7 bases and J dropped 10; count of bases not matched to a gene: 9. CDR3 sequence: CASTGFGGGEQFF. The DNA of the CDR3 is TGTGCCAGCACCGGGTTTGGCGGGGGGGAGCAGTTCTTC.

This clonotype was recorded only once. J is TRBJ2-7 and V is TRBV7-2; the match to TRBD2 covers 10 bases. The V and J ends lost 2 bases and 4 bases, in that order; junction bases with no gene match: 8. In germline, CDR1 is SGHTA, CDR2 FQGNSA. The CDR3 sequence is 16 residues long. The CDR3 sequence: CASSLMLAGASYEQYF. The CDR3 DNA sequence: TGTGCCAGCAGCTTAATGCTAGCGGGAGCGTCGTACGAGCAGTACTTC.

The chain recombines TRBV4-2 with TRBJ2-7; maybe TRBD2 (6 bases). CDR3 length: 15 amino acids. V was shortened by 1 base and J by 4 bases, with 14 bases between the two germline ends. Germline V gene sequence: CDR1 LGHNA, CDR2 YNFKEQ. CDR3 DNA: TGTGCCAGCAGCCAAGGGGAGGCCGCGCTTTACGAGCAGTACTTC. Translation gives CASSQGEAALYEQYF.

The chain recombines TRBV7-9 with TRBJ2-1; weak D call: TRBD2 (6 bases). Germline CDR1 SEHNR, CDR2 FQNEAQ (reference sequence). Deletions cut 4 bases from V and 2 bases from J, with 15 bases between. CDR3 size: 16 residues. The CDR3 sequence is CASSSLGGTPYNEQFF. The DNA for the CDR3 is TGTGCCAGCAGCTCCTTAGGAGGGACCCCCTACAATGAGCAGTTCTTC.

This clonotype was recorded many times. The rearrangement uses TRBV10-2 and TRBJ2-1; D is unclear. Trimming pared 6 bases from V and 0 bases from J, leaving 9 bases between. The CDR3 is 14 amino acids. Germline CDR1 WSHSY, CDR2 SAAADI. In nucleotides, the CDR3 is TGCGCCAGCAGATCTAGGAGCTCCTACAATGAGCAGTTCTTC. This encodes CASRSRSSYNEQFF.

The rearrangement uses TRBV13 and TRBJ2-1; D might be TRBD2 (5 bases). V was shortened by 5 bases and J by 4 bases, with 18 bases between the two germline ends. The germline V gene has CDR1 PRHDT and CDR2 FYEKMQ (reference sequence). The CDR3 spans 16 residues. The CDR3 DNA is TGTGCCAGCAGCCCCGCGAGGGCGGCCACATACAATGAGCAGTTCTTC. Translating gives CASSPARAATYNEQFF.

The rearrangement joins TRBV4-3 to TRBJ2-3; unclear D gene. CDR3 size: 16 residues. Germline CDR1 is LGHNA and CDR2 is YSLEER. The ends were cut back, 0 bases at V and 1 base at J, with 11 bases in the middle. The CDR3 bases are TGCGCCAGCAGCCAAGATTGGTGGATCGGCACAGATACGCAGTATTTT. This gives the protein CASSQDWWIGTDTQYF.

J is TRBJ1-2 and V is TRBV15; D gene unclear. The CDR3 length is 15 residues. CDR1 and CDR2 from the germline V gene are LNHNV and YYDKDF (reference sequence). V dropped 1 base and J dropped 7 bases, with 16 bases sitting between them. The CDR3 coding sequence is TGTGCCACCAGCAGAGGTCGGCAACTGGGTGGTGGCTACACCTTC. As protein: CATSRGRQLGGGYTF.

This clonotype was seen a few times. J is TRBJ2-1 and V is TRBV10-3, with 8 positions matching TRBD1. Germline CDR1 and CDR2: ENHRY and SYGVKD. V shed 4 bases and J 3 bases; nucleotides not matched to a gene: 8. The CDR3 sequence is 16 residues long. The CDR3 loop is CAISATGAPLYNEQFF. In nucleotides, the CDR3 is TGTGCCATCAGTGCGACAGGGGCCCCCCTCTACAATGAGCAGTTCTTC.

The rearrangement uses TRBV12-3 or TRBV12-4 and TRBJ1-1; D uncertain. The V end lost 6 bases, the J end lost 0 bases, and 11 bases lay between the germline ends. This CDR3 contains 14 residues. CDR3 region: CASSRTAMNTEAFF. CDR3 DNA: TGTGCCAGCAGCCGGACGGCGATGAACACTGAAGCTTTCTTT.

In this sample, this clonotype turned up a few times. The V gene is TRBV5-1, the J gene TRBJ2-1; 8 positions agree with TRBD2. The V and J ends lost 4 bases and 7 bases, in that order; junction bases with no gene match: 10. This CDR3 spans 15 amino acids. The germline V gene encodes CDR1 SGHRS and CDR2 YFSETQ. CDR3 in DNA: TGCGCCAGCAGCCCCGGACTAGCCCCAGGTAATGAGCAGTTCTTC. Amino acids: CASSPGLAPGNEQFF. The complete variable domain, with remaining parts taken from reference TRBV5-1 and TRBJ2-1, reads KAGVTQTPRYLIKTRGQQVTLSCSPISGHRSVSWYQQTPGQGLQFLFEYFSETQRNKGNFPGRFSGRQFSNSRSEMNVSTLELGDSALYLCASSPGLAPGNEQFFGPGTRLTVL.

V usage is TRBV6-5 and J usage is TRBJ2-7, with D possibly being TRBD1 or TRBD2 (5 bases each). CDR3 length: 17 amino acids. The germline V gene has CDR1 MNHEY and CDR2 SVGAGI. V lost 0 bases and J 2 bases, leaving 17 bases between the germline ends. The CDR3 coding sequence is TGTGCCAGCAGTTACTCCTACTCGGGACGGATGACCTACGAGCAGTACTTC. Protein product: CASSYSYSGRMTYEQYF.

This rearrangement joins TRBV3-1 to TRBJ1-2; 8 bases agree with TRBD1. Germline CDR1 LGHDT, CDR2 YNNKEL (reference sequence). V lost 5 bases, J lost 6 bases, and 8 bases stayed unmatched. CDR3 length equals 14 residues. The CDR3 loop reads CASSLTPGQDGYTF. In DNA, the CDR3 is TGTGCCAGCAGCTTAACCCCGGGACAGGATGGCTACACCTTC.

V is TRBV5-6 and J is TRBJ2-5; maybe TRBD1 (5 bases). Germline V CDR1 and CDR2: SGHDT, YYEEEE. CDR3 length equals 17 residues. Trimming pared 3 bases from V and 2 bases from J, leaving 20 bases between. CDR3 protein: CASSCLRPQEQQETQYF. Here the CDR3 DNA reads TGTGCCAGCAGCTGCCTACGGCCACAGGAACAACAAGAGACCCAGTACTTC.

This clonotype occurred a few times. V and J are TRBV12-3 or TRBV12-4 and TRBJ2-7; weak D call: TRBD2 (7 bases). Trimming cost V 8 bases and J 7 bases, with 24 bases left between them. The CDR3 consists of 15 residues. The CDR3 reads CASRLDGGAYEEQYF. The CDR3 nucleotides read TGTGCCAGCCGCCTCGATGGGGGGGCCTACGAAGAGCAGTACTTC.

The chain employs TRBV27 and TRBJ2-5, with D unresolved. The V gene's germline CDR1 is MNHEY and CDR2 SMNVEV (reference sequence). The CDR3 has 13 amino acids. Trimming left V 3 bases short and J 3 bases short, with 8 bases between. The DNA for the CDR3 is TGTGCCAGCAGTTTTAGTCGTAAAGAGACCCAGTACTTC. The encoded protein is CASSFSRKETQYF.

This clonotype appeared many times. The chain recombines TRBV27 with TRBJ2-3; D remains ambiguous. The length of the CDR3 is 12 residues. V was clipped by 8 bases and J by 0 bases, with 6 bases between them. The germline V gene has CDR1 MNHEY and CDR2 SMNVEV (reference sequence). DNA of the CDR3: TGTGCCAGCCGCACTAGCACAGATACGCAGTATTTT. It encodes CASRTSTDTQYF.

The V call is TRBV12-3 or TRBV12-4, the J call TRBJ2-3; 10 bases are a match to TRBD2. Trimming cost V 8 bases and J 6 bases; bases outside gene matches: 14. The CDR3 loop spans 16 amino acids. Here the CDR3 DNA reads TGTGCCAGCCGTCACCCTAGCGGGGGCGTACTGGATACGCAGTATTTT. This translates into CASRHPSGGVLDTQYF.

The chain employs TRBV7-2 and TRBJ2-7; D uncertain. Germline CDR1 and CDR2: SGHTA and FQGNSA. The V end lost 1 base, the J end lost 4 bases, and 11 bases lay between the germline ends. The length of the CDR3 is 14 residues. CDR3 in amino acids: CASSLGGPLYEQYF. The CDR3 nucleotides read TGTGCCAGCAGCTTAGGCGGCCCCTTGTACGAGCAGTACTTC.

This clonotype was counted between two and nine times. V is TRBV2 and J is TRBJ2-3; TRBD2 matches 9 bases. CDR1 and CDR2 (germline): SNHLY, FYNNEI. The CDR3 loop spans 16 amino acids. The V and J ends lost 4 bases and 2 bases, in that order; junction bases with no gene match: 7. In DNA form, the CDR3 reads TGTGCCAGCAGTGGTAACCTAGCGGGGTTCACAGATACGCAGTATTTT. Amino acid sequence: CASSGNLAGFTDTQYF.